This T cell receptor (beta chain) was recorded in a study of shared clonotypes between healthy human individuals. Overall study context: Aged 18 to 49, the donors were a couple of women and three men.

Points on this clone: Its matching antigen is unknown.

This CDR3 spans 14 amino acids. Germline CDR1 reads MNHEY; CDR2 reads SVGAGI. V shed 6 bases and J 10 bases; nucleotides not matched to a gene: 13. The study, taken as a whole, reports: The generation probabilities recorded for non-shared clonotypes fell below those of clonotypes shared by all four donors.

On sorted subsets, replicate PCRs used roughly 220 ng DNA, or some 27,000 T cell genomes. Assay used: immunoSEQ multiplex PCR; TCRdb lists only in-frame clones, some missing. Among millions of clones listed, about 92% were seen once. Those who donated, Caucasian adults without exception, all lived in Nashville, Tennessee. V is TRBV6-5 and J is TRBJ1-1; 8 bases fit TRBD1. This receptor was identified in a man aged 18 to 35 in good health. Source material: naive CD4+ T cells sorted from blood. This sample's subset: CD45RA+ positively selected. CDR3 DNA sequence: TGTGCCAGCAGCTACCCAGGGACAGGAAACGGAGCTTTCTTT. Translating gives CASSYPGTGNGAFF.